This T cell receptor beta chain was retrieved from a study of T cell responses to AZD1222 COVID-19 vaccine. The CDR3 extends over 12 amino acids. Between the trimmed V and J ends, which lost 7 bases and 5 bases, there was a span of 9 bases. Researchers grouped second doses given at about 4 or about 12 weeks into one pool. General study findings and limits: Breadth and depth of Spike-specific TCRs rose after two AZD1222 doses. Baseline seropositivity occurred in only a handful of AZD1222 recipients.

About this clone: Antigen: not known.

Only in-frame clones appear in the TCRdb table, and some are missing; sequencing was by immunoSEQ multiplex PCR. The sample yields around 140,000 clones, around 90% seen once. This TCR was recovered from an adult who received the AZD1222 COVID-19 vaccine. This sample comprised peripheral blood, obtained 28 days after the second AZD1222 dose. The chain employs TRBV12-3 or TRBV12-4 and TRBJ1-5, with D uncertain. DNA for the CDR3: TGTGCCAGCACCCGACTCGATCAGCCCCAGCATTTT. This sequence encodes CASTRLDQPQHF.